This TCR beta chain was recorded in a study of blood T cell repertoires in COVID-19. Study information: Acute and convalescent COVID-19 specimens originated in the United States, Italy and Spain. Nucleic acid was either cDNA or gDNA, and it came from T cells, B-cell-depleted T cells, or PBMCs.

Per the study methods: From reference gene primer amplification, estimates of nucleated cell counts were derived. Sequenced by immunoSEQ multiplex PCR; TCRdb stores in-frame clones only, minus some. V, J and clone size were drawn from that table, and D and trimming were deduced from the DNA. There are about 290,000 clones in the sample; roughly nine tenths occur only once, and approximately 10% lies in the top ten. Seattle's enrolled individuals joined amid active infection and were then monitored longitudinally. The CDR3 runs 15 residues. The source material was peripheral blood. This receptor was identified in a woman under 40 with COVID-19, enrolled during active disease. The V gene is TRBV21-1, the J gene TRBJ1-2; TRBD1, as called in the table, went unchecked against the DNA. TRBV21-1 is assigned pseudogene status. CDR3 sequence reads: CASSKRGGGRLGYTF. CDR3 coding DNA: TGTGCCAGCAGCAAAAGAGGGGGTGGTAGACTTGGCTACACCTTC.